Presented here are 10 T cell receptor beta chains from one specimen sequenced in a study of blood T cell repertoires in COVID-19. Some clones are missing from TCRdb's copy, which holds only in-frame ones; the method was immunoSEQ multiplex PCR. Of 210,000 or so clones listed, 88% were seen once; the top ten hold 2.5% to 3%. Sequencing was done on a sample of peripheral blood. The receptors here all came from a woman aged 55 to 70 with acute or convalescent COVID-19.

V is TRBV10-1 and J is TRBJ2-7; D is perhaps TRBD2 (5 bases). The CDR3 runs 13 residues. Germline CDR1 reads WNHNN; CDR2 reads SYGVQD (reference sequence). The V and J ends lost 4 bases and 2 bases respectively, with 9 bases between them. The CDR3 region is CASSAGGTYEQYF. Here the CDR3 DNA reads TGCGCCAGCAGTGCTGGAGGAACCTACGAGCAGTACTTC.

J is TRBJ2-2 and V is TRBV11-2, with D perhaps matching TRBD1 (6 bases). Per germline, CDR1 SGHAT and CDR2 FQNNGV. Between the trimmed V and J ends, which lost 3 bases and 4 bases, there was a span of 15 bases. The CDR3 is 16 residues long. Written as DNA, the CDR3 is TGTGCCAGCAGCTTCAGGGGCGCGTCAAGCACCGGGGAGCTGTTTTTT. The encoded protein is CASSFRGASSTGELFF.

The genes are TRBV5-1 and TRBJ1-2; D is unclear. Germline loops: CDR1 SGHRS, CDR2 YFSETQ. This CDR3 is built from 14 residues. V shed 0 bases and J shed 4 bases, with 10 bases lying between them. The CDR3 DNA follows: TGCGCCAGCAGCTTGGATGGCAGTCTCTATGGCTACACCTTC. It yields the protein CASSLDGSLYGYTF.

With regard to this clone: The sample holds other DNA sequences that translate to the same CDR3. CDR3 bases: TGTGCCAGCAGTCTTCGGGACACCTCTGGAAACACCATATATTTT. As protein: CASSLRDTSGNTIYF. This chain links TRBV6-5 with TRBJ1-3; possibly TRBD1 for D (6 bases). Trimming removed 5 bases at V and 0 bases at J, with 11 bases between. Per the germline V gene, CDR1 is MNHEY and CDR2 is SVGAGI. This CDR3 has 15 residues.

A note on this clone: The junction and the germline gene differ at one end; a read error may be behind it. The CDR3 loop reads CAISDFRVRAGPSSEQYF. DNA of the CDR3: TGTGCCATCAGTGACTTCAGGGTCCGAGCGGGACCTTCCTCCGAGCAGTACTTC. The chain links TRBV10-3 to TRBJ2-7, with 7 positions matching TRBD2. CDR1 and CDR2 from the germline V gene are ENHRY and SYGVKD. The CDR3 totals 18 residues.

The sample holds a few counts of this clone. The chain combines TRBV28 with TRBJ1-2; 7 bases fit TRBD1. This CDR3 has 14 residues. Germline lookup yields CDR1 MDHEN and CDR2 SYDVKM. V gave up 5 bases and J gave up 5 bases; unmatched junction bases: 8. In DNA form, the CDR3 reads TGTGCCAGCAGTGTCCGAGGGGGCCCATATGGCTACACCTTC. It translates to CASSVRGGPYGYTF.

CDR3 region: CASSPNSGTSTEAFF. The CDR3 nucleotides read TGCGCCAGCAGCCCCAACTCCGGGACTAGCACTGAAGCTTTCTTT. The chain combines TRBV5-1 with TRBJ1-1; tentatively, D is TRBD1 (5 bases). The V gene's germline CDR1 is SGHRS and CDR2 YFSETQ. The CDR3 runs to 15 residues. V gave up 4 bases and J gave up 4 bases, with 17 bases separating them. The whole variable domain, filled in from reference TRBV5-1 and TRBJ1-1, reads KAGVTQTPRYLIKTRGQQVTLSCSPISGHRSVSWYQQTPGQGLQFLFEYFSETQRNKGNFPGRFSGRQFSNSRSEMNVSTLELGDSALYLCASSPNSGTSTEAFFGQGTRLTVV.

V usage is TRBV5-1 and J usage is TRBJ2-2, with D uncertain. The germline V gene encodes CDR1 SGHRS and CDR2 YFSETQ. Trimming took 4 bases from V and 1 from J, leaving 5 bases between them. This CDR3 is 13 amino acids long. Here the CDR3 DNA reads TGCGCCAGCAGCGGGCAGAACACCGGGGAGCTGTTTTTT. The encoded protein is CASSGQNTGELFF.

The chain recombines TRBV6-6 with TRBJ1-2, with D hard to call. The CDR3 has 12 residues. V lost 2 bases to trimming and J lost 9 bases, with 10 bases between them. CDR1 is MNHNY, CDR2 SVGAGI, per germline (reference sequence). The CDR3 sequence: CASSYETKSYTF. CDR3 sequence (DNA): TGTGCCAGCAGTTACGAAACTAAGAGCTACACCTTC.

This clone was observed many times. The V and J genes are TRBV5-1 and TRBJ2-4; 7 bases are a match to TRBD2. This CDR3 contains 20 residues. Germline V CDR1 and CDR2: SGHRS, YFSETQ. The J segment lost 0 bases and the V segment lost 4 bases, leaving 19 bases of the junction unmatched. The CDR3 protein is CASSQITGGSSILAKNIQYF. In DNA form, the CDR3 reads TGCGCCAGCAGCCAGATAACTGGCGGGAGCTCGATCCTAGCCAAAAACATTCAGTACTTC.